Listed below are T cell receptor beta chains from one sample, sequenced in a study of OX40 agonist ivuxolimab in advanced cancers. Libraries were prepared by immunoSEQ multiplex PCR; TCRdb keeps only in-frame clonotypes and omits some of them. The data hold 50,000 to 75,000 clones, with almost 85% observed a single time. Here the sequenced sample was CD4+ or CD8+ T cells sorted from blood, taken in a trial of the OX40 agonist ivuxolimab. These receptors were obtained from an adult with an advanced solid tumor such as melanoma, head and neck, liver or kidney cancer. The CDR3 runs from the conserved cysteine through the conserved F or W. D genes are given only for firm matches. Expanded clones are given a class, and other clones once, few, many or no size at all.

>-|-|13|TRBV29-1|TRBJ1-1
TGCAGCGTGGACCAAAGGAAGAACACTGAAGCTTTCTTT
CSVDQRKNTEAFF
>-|TRBD2|15|TRBV6-1|TRBJ2-1
TGTGCCAGCACCTTACTAGCGGGAGCAGCCAATGAGCAGTTCTTC
CASTLLAGAANEQFF
>-|-|17|TRBV21-1|TRBJ2-1
TGTGCCAGCAGCATAAGGAAACAGCGGGGGGTGTACAATGAGCAGTTCTTC
CASSIRKQRGVYNEQFF
>-|TRBD1|15|TRBV9|TRBJ2-7
TGTGCCAGCAGCGTAGGACAGGGGGCCCTCTACGAGCAGTACTTC
CASSVGQGALYEQYF
>-|TRBD1|15|TRBV4-3|TRBJ1-5
TGCGCCAGCAGCCGTGACAGGGAAGGCAATCAGCCCCAGCATTTT
CASSRDREGNQPQHF
>-|TRBD1|15|TRBV18|TRBJ2-7
TGTGCCAGCTCACCTACAGGGGAGAACTCCTACGAGCAGTACTTC
CASSPTGENSYEQYF
>-|TRBD2|17|TRBV7-8|TRBJ2-3
TGTGCCAGCAGCCCTAGGGGCGCGGGAGCCAGCACAGATACGCAGTATTTT
CASSPRGAGASTDTQYF
>few|-|12|TRBV7-2|TRBJ1-6
TGTGCCAGCAGCTTATCCAATTCACCCCTCCACTTT
CASSLSNSPLHF
>-|TRBD1|14|TRBV28|TRBJ2-3
TGTGCCAGCATGTTGGCAGGGGGCGCAGATACGCAGTATTTT
CASMLAGGADTQYF
>-|TRBD1|15|TRBV5-4|TRBJ2-5
TGTGCCAGCAGCCAGGGACAGGGGGTTGGGGAGACCCAGTACTTC
CASSQGQGVGETQYF
>many|-|14|TRBV19|TRBJ2-2
TGTGCCAGTAGTGGGGTAGCACGAACCGGGGAGCTGTTTTTT
CASSGVARTGELFF
>-|-|16|TRBV2|TRBJ1-4
TGTGCCAGCAGTCTTGAAGGGAGTACTCCTAATGAAAAACTGTTTTTT
CASSLEGSTPNEKLFF
>-|-|15|TRBV5-1|TRBJ1-2
TGCGCCAGCAGCTTGGCGCTTGCGGGGAACTATGGCTACACCTTC
CASSLALAGNYGYTF
>-|TRBD2|17|TRBV4-1|TRBJ2-1
TGCGCCAGCAGCCATAGGGGACTAGCGGGAACGTACAATGAGCAGTTCTTC
CASSHRGLAGTYNEQFF
>once|-|18|TRBV7-2|TRBJ1-6
TGTGCCAGCAGCGGACAAAGGACAGTCCGCTCCTATAATTCACCCCTCCACTTT
CASSGQRTVRSYNSPLHF
>once|TRBD1|15|TRBV15|TRBJ1-1
TGTGCCACCAGCAGAAAATTGGGACAGGGGACCGAAGCTTTCTTT
CATSRKLGQGTEAFF
>-|-|14|TRBV5-6|TRBJ1-1
TGTGCCAGCAGCTTGAACGGAGTCTTCACTGAAGCTTTCTTT
CASSLNGVFTEAFF
>-|-|13|TRBV27|TRBJ1-1
TGTGCCAGCAGTTTCCAGGGGAACGTTGAAGCTTTCTTT
CASSFQGNVEAFF
>-|TRBD1|15|TRBV15|TRBJ2-5
TGTGCCACCAGCAGTACCAGGGGGCGCCGGGAGACCCAGTACTTC
CATSSTRGRRETQYF
>-|-|13|TRBV2|TRBJ2-2
TGTGCCAGCAGTGTCCGGGGGAACGGGGAGCTGTTTTTT
CASSVRGNGELFF
>-|-|16|TRBV7-2|TRBJ1-5
TGTGCCAGCAGCTCAACAGGGTCCCTTAGCAATCAGCCCCAGCATTTT
CASSSTGSLSNQPQHF
>-|-|16|TRBV14|TRBJ1-1
TGTGCCAGCAGCCAAGTCTGGCCGGTTAGGGACACTGAAGCTTTCTTT
CASSQVWPVRDTEAFF
>-|TRBD1|11|TRBV7-9|TRBJ2-5
TGTGCCAGCAGCCTCACAGGGGGCCAGTACTTC
CASSLTGGQYF
>-|-|14|TRBV19|TRBJ2-1
TGTGCCAGTAGTTCTACAGGTTTGAGCAATGAGCAGTTCTTC
CASSSTGLSNEQFF
>-|TRBD2|17|TRBV4-3|TRBJ2-4
TGCGCCAGCAGCCAAGATAGCGGGTCAGGGGCCAAAAACATTCAGTACTTC
CASSQDSGSGAKNIQYF
>-|-|12|TRBV7-2|TRBJ1-2
TGTGCCAGCAGCTGGGGGGACTATGGCTACACCTTC
CASSWGDYGYTF
>-|TRBD1|16|TRBV30|TRBJ1-5
TGTGCCTGGAGTGTACGAGGCAGGGGGAGCAATCAGCCCCAGCATTTT
CAWSVRGRGSNQPQHF
>-|-|13|TRBV11-2|TRBJ1-2
TGTGCCAGCAGCTTCCAGGGGCACTATGGCTACACCTTC
CASSFQGHYGYTF
>-|-|13|TRBV6-6|TRBJ1-1
TGTGCCAGCAGTTACTCGGACGGAAGGGAAGCTTTCTTT
CASSYSDGREAFF
>-|TRBD2|15|TRBV7-2|TRBJ2-1
TGTGCCAGCAGCTCCGGGACTAGCGGGAAGAATGAGCAGTTCTTC
CASSSGTSGKNEQFF
>-|TRBD1|15|TRBV6-1|TRBJ2-2
TGTGCCAGCAGTAGACAGGGGGCCCTCACCGGGGAGCTGTTTTTT
CASSRQGALTGELFF
>-|TRBD2|15|TRBV9|TRBJ2-2
TGTGCCAGCAGCGTAGAAGCGGGGAGGACCGGGGAGCTGTTTTTT
CASSVEAGRTGELFF
>-|TRBD2|13|TRBV10-3|TRBJ2-3
TGTGCCATCACAACTAGCGGCACAGATACGCAGTATTTT
CAITTSGTDTQYF
>-|-|15|TRBV7-7|TRBJ2-5
TGTGCTAGCAGCTTGGGAGAGGGCAGGACGGAGACCCAGTACTTC
CASSLGEGRTETQYF
>-|-|13|TRBV11-3|TRBJ1-1
TGTGCCAGCAGCTTCAGGGGGAACACTGAAGCTTTCTTT
CASSFRGNTEAFF
>medium-sized|TRBD2|15|TRBV7-2|TRBJ2-1
TGTGCCAGCAGCTTGGGTCTAGCGGGAGGGAATGAGCAGTTCTTC
CASSLGLAGGNEQFF
>-|-|15|TRBV5-1|TRBJ1-5
TGCGCCAGCAGCTTGGGTTGGGAACGAAATCAGCCCCAGCATTTT
CASSLGWERNQPQHF
>-|-|16|TRBV13|TRBJ1-4
TGTGCCAGCAGCTCCGGGGGGGAGACCCGGGGCGAAAAACTGTTTTTT
CASSSGGETRGEKLFF
>-|-|12|TRBV30|TRBJ1-4
TGTGCCTGTCAAGGAACTAATGAAAAACTGTTTTTT
CACQGTNEKLFF
>few|-|12|TRBV7-2|TRBJ1-6
TGTGCCAGCAGCCCAACGGGTAACGCCCTCCACTTT
CASSPTGNALHF
>-|-|15|TRBV19|TRBJ2-3
TGTGCCAGTGGACAAGGTCTCAATACAGCAGATACGCAGTATTTT
CASGQGLNTADTQYF
>-|-|11|TRBV20-1|TRBJ2-3
TGCAGTGCTAGAGAGGGCTTTACGCAGTATTTT
CSAREGFTQYF
>-|TRBD2|14|TRBV6-1|TRBJ2-1
TGTGCCAGCAGGCTAGCGGGAGGGGGCAATGAGCAGTTCTTC
CASRLAGGGNEQFF
>-|TRBD2|15|TRBV19|TRBJ2-3
TGTGCCAGTAGTGGTACTAGCGGTCCTAGGGATACGCAGTATTTT
CASSGTSGPRDTQYF
>-|-|13|TRBV7-2|TRBJ1-1
TGTGCCAGCAGCCCGGGCTGGGGGACTGAAGCTTTCTTT
CASSPGWGTEAFF
>-|-|12|TRBV19|TRBJ2-7
TGTGCCAGTGGGAGAGGGGGCTACGAGCAGTACTTC
CASGRGGYEQYF
>-|TRBD1|13|TRBV10-3|TRBJ2-1
TGTGCCATCCGGGACAGGACCTACAATGAGCAGTTCTTC
CAIRDRTYNEQFF
>once|-|12|TRBV19|TRBJ2-2
TGTGCCAGTAGTTTATACACCGGGGAGCTGTTTTTT
CASSLYTGELFF
>-|TRBD1|17|TRBV10-3|TRBJ2-7
TGTGCCATCAGTGAGGGGTGGACAGGGGCCCTGCGAGTCGAGCAGTACTTC
CAISEGWTGALRVEQYF
>-|-|14|TRBV28|TRBJ1-5
TGTGCCAGCAGTCTCGGGACTCCCAATCAGCCCCAGCATTTT
CASSLGTPNQPQHF
>-|TRBD2|16|TRBV7-3|TRBJ2-2
TGTGCCAGCAGCCGACTAGCGGGAGAGGGAGACGGGGAGCTGTTTTTT
CASSRLAGEGDGELFF
>-|TRBD1|15|TRBV11-2|TRBJ1-2
TGTGCCAGCAGCCGGGGACAGTCTCCTGACTATGGCTACACCTTC
CASSRGQSPDYGYTF
>once|TRBD1|13|TRBV2|TRBJ2-4
TGTGCCAGCAGAGGGACAGGGGCGGCGATTCAGTACTTC
CASRGTGAAIQYF
>-|TRBD1|16|TRBV27|TRBJ2-6
TGTGCCAGCAGTTGGACAGGGGGTGTTGGGGCCAACGTCCTGACTTTC
CASSWTGGVGANVLTF
>-|TRBD2|16|TRBV5-6|TRBJ2-3
TGTGCCAGCAGCTTGGTTACTAGCGCGAACATGGATACGCAGTATTTT
CASSLVTSANMDTQYF
>-|-|13|TRBV10-3|TRBJ1-2
TGTGCCATCAGTGAGGCGGAAAACTATGGCTACACCTTC
CAISEAENYGYTF
>-|-|16|TRBV7-3|TRBJ2-7
TGTGCCAGCAACAAGCGTTGTCGGGGACAAAACTACGAGCAGTACTTC
CASNKRCRGQNYEQYF
>-|TRBD2|15|TRBV11-3|TRBJ2-1
TGTGCCAGCAGCTCCGGGAGCGGGAGTTACAATGAGCAGTTCTTC
CASSSGSGSYNEQFF